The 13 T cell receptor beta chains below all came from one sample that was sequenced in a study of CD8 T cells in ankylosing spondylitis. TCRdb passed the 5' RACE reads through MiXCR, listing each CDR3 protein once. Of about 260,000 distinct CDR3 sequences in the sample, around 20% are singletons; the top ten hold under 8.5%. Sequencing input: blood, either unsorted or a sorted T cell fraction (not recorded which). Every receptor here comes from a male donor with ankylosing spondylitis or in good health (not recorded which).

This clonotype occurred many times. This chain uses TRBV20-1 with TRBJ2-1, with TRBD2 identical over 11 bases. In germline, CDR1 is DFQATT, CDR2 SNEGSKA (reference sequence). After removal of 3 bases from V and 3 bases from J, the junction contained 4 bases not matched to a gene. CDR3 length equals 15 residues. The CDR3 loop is CSARPLAGVYNEQFF. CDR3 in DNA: TGCAGTGCTAGGCCACTAGCGGGGGTCTACAATGAGCAGTTCTTC.

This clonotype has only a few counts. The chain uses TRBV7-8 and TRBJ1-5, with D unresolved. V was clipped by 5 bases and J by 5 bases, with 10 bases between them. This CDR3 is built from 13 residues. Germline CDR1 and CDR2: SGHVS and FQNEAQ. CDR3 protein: CASSLQRDQPQHF. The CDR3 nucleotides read TGTGCCAGCAGCCTCCAACGGGATCAGCCCCAGCATTTT. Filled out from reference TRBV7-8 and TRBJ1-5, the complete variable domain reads GAGVSQSPRYKVAKRGQDVALRCDPISGHVSLFWYQQALGQGPEFLTYFQNEAQLDKSGLPSDRFFAERPEGSVSTLKIQRTQQEDSAVYLCASSLQRDQPQHFGDGTRLSIL.

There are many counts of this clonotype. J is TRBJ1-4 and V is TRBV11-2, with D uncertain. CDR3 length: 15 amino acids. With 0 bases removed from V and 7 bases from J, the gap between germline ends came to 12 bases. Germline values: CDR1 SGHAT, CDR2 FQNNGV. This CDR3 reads CASSLDVGVREKLFF. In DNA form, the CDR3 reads TGTGCCAGCAGCTTAGATGTCGGGGTTCGTGAAAAACTGTTTTTT.

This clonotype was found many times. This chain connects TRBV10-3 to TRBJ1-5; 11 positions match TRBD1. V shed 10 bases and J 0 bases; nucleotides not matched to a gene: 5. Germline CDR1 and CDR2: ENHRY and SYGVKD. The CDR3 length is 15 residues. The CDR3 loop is CATGQGADSNQPQHF. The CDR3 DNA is TGTGCCACCGGACAGGGGGCCGATAGCAATCAGCCCCAGCATTTT.

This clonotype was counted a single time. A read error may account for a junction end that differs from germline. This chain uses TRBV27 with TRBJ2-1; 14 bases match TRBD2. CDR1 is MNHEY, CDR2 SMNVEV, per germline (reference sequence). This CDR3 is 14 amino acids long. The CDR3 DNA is TGTGTCAGCAGACTAGCGGGAGGGCCAGATGAGCAGTTCTTC. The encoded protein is CVSRLAGGPDEQFF.

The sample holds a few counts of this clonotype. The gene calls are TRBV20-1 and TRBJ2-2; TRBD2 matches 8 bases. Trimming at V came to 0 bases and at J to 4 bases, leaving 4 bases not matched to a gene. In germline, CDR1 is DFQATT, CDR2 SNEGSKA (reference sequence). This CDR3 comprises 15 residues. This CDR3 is CSARDSGKSTGELFF. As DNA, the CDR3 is TGCAGTGCTAGAGATAGCGGGAAGAGCACCGGGGAGCTGTTTTTT.

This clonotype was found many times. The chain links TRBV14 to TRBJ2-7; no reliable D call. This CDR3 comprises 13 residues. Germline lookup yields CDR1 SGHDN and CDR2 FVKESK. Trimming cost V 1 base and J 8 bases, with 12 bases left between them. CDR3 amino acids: CASSQVGMGKQYV. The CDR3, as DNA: TGTGCCAGCAGCCAAGTGGGGATGGGGAAGCAGTACGTC.

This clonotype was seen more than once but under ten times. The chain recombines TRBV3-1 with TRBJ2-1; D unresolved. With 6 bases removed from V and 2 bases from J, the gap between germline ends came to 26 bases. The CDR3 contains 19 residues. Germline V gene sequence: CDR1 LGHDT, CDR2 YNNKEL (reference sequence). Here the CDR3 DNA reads TGTGCCAGCAGTTTTGGCGTGACGACTTTTATTATCCCCTACAATGAGCAGTTCTTC. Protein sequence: CASSFGVTTFIIPYNEQFF.

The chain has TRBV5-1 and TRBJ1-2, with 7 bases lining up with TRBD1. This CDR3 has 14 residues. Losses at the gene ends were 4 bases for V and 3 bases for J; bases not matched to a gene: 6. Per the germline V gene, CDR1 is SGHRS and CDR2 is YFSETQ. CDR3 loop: CASSITGTDYGYTF. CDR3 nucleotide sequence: TGCGCCAGCAGCATTACCGGGACAGACTATGGCTACACCTTC.

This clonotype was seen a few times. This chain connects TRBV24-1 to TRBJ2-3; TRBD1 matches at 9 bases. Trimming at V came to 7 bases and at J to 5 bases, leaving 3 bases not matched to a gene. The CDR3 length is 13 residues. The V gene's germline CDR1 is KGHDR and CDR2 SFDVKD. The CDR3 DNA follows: TGTGCCACCAGGGGGACAGGGCGAGATACGCAGTATTTT. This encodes CATRGTGRDTQYF.

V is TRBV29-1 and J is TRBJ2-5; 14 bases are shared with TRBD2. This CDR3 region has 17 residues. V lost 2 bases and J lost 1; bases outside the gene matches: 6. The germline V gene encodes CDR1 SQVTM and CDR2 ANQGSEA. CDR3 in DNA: TGCAGCGTTGAAAGGGGACTAGCGGGAGCCATCCAAGAGACCCAGTACTTC. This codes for CSVERGLAGAIQETQYF.

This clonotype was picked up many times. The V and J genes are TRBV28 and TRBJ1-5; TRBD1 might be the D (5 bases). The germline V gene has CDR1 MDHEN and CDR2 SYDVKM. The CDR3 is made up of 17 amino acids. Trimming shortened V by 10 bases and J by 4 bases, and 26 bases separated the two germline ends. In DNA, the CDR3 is TGTGCCACCCTATTTGGAGGCGCAGGACAAGGAAATCAGCCCCAGCATTTT. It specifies CATLFGGAGQGNQPQHF.

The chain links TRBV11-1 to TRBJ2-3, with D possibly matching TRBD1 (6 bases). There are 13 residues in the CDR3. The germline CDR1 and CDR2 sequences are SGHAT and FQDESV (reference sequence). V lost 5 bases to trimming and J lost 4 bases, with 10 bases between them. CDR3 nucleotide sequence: TGTGCCAGCAGCAGGGGGTCCCCAGATACGCAGTATTTT. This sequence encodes CASSRGSPDTQYF.